This record concerns one T cell receptor beta chain sequence. Its antigen is currently not known. No quality values exist for individual bases; no much larger clone is one base distant. Genomic DNA was extracted with the QIAamp DNA Blood Mini Kit and sent for immunoSEQ repertoire analysis. A standard quantity of genomic DNA template was used for amplification of CDR3 regions by multiplex PCR. The PCR products underwent sequencing on an Illumina platform. In the authors' own workflow: Alignment of sequences was done against a reference, and the V, D and J gene definitions came from IMGT. To get rid of PCR and sequencing errors, closely related sequences were merged using a nearest-neighbor clustering algorithm. V, D and J usage was analyzed in productive unique and total sequences using ImmunoSEQ Analyzer tools and R version 3.6.1. This is the immuneACCESS table as TCRdb keeps it, with only in-frame sequences that have V and J called. A part of the clones is gone; compared with another copy, unresolved V genes explain less than half, and the rest is unexplained. The D gene and trimming were derived from the DNA, and the V and J assignments and clone size from that table. The table for this sample lists 1,300 to 1,500 clones; 90% to 96% of them were counted only once. Together, the top ten hold approximately 1.2% of the sample.

CD3+CD4+ T cells were sorted from fresh PBMCs before TCR sequencing. According to the germline V gene (reference sequence), CDR1 reads MNHEY and CDR2 reads SMNVEV. The trim is 5 bases for V and 5 bases for J, with a gap of 21 bases between the germline ends. The cysteine opens and the phenylalanine closes a CDR3 of 16 amino acids. The retained sequence is limited to the CDR3, 48 bases, with the frame set at the first base. These data are taken from a study of immunodeficiency (dated by TCRdb to 2018 to 2020). Looking at the study overall: Repertoire analysis was performed to search for VDJ recombination defects and oligoclonality.

Paper-wide results and their limitations: Based on top-100 and total clonotype frequencies, severe oligoclonality showed up in patient CD8+ T cells, whereas patient CD4+ T cells did not show severe oligoclonality. V-J pairing and productive entropy of CD4+ T cells appeared to be similar between patients and controls. In the entropy comparisons of patients against healthy controls, patients were shown as n=3 (open circles), and an effect of thymic development was suggested only as a possibility.

This chain joins TRBV27 to TRBJ1-1; the D segment could be TRBD1, given 6 matching bases. The source of this sequence is a girl aged 2 to 10. The material sequenced was CD4+ T cells from blood. The CDR3 region reads CASSRGTLWEVTEAFF. The nucleotide sequence reads TGTGCCAGCAGTCGAGGGACATTATGGGAAGTTACTGAAGCTTTCTTT.